This TCR beta chain was captured in a study of shared clonotypes between healthy human individuals. In the study overall: CD4 naive and memory got three plates each, CD8 naive two, CD8 memory one.

A CD45RA+ naive subset and a CD45RA-negative memory subset were split from CD4+ cells. Source study methods: Sequence data from immunoSEQ were junction-only and lacked quality scores; consequently, filtering differed. Libraries were prepared by immunoSEQ multiplex PCR; TCRdb keeps only in-frame clonotypes and omits some of them. V, J and clone size are taken as reported in that table, and D and trimming were inferred from the DNA itself. This table has about 1.4 million clones, over 95% appearing once. The sequence was collected from a man in his thirties or forties in good health. The sequencing input was naive CD4+ T cells sorted from blood. Subset noted: CD45RA+ positively selected.

As DNA, the CDR3 is TGTGCCAGCAGCTCACCGGGACTAGCGACCAACACCGGGGAGCTGTTTTTT. Encoded protein: CASSSPGLATNTGELFF. The chain uses TRBV7-9 and TRBJ2-2; TRBD2 matches at 10 bases. The CDR3 length is 17 residues. CDR1 and CDR2 from the germline V gene are SEHNR and FQNEAQ (reference sequence). J lost 2 bases, V lost 4 bases, and 7 bases had no gene match.